This T cell receptor (beta chain) was found in a study of cytomegalovirus exposure and HLA in healthy donors. Amplification used 60 Vbeta primers and 13 Jbeta primers. Under the authors' procedure: Approximately 9.9 million shared chains were among the 65 million to 85 million unique TCR beta chains that a later analysis counted. Assay: immunoSEQ multiplex PCR; the TCRdb copy retains only in-frame clones and omits some. D and trimming were read from the DNA, whereas the V and J calls and clone size are those reported in that table. The repertoire holds 180,000 or so clones, with 82% as singletons. V dropped 5 bases and J dropped 3 bases, with 13 bases sitting between them. The germline gives CDR1 SGHTA, CDR2 FQGTGA. This CDR3 region has 15 residues.

This rearrangement joins TRBV7-3 to TRBJ2-2, with a tentative D call TRBD1 (7 bases). The TCR sequence derives from a man between 40 and 49 years old in good health and CMV-seronegative. What was sequenced was PBMCs. CDR3 protein: CASSTQGDYTGELFF. For the CDR3, the DNA is TGTGCCAGCAGCACTCAGGGGGACTACACCGGGGAGCTGTTTTTT.